Shown below are 32 T cell receptor beta chains from a single sample sequenced in a study of human T cells and chemical hapten exposure. Time point of the sample: pre-sensitization, week 0. As for treatment: therapeutic diphenylcyclopropenone sensitization with weekly scalp DPC. MiXCR was run by TCRdb on the RACE reads, yielding one entry per CDR3 protein. This sample has approximately 320,000 distinct CDR3 sequences, with 4.5% to 7% found just once. The sample here was whole blood, taken in connection with sensitization to the hapten diphenylcyclopropenone (DPC). Receptors were obtained from a woman younger than 30 with alopecia areata. Some clones in this sample may be carry-over from other donors' samples.

This clonotype came up many times. This chain links TRBV20-1 with TRBJ2-7; 13 bases fit TRBD2. Germline CDR1 DFQATT, CDR2 SNEGSKA (reference sequence). This CDR3 is built from 17 residues. J lost 2 bases, V lost 0 bases, and 7 bases had no gene match. CDR3 in amino acids: CSARDLLAGGVPYEQYF. In DNA, the CDR3 is TGCAGTGCTAGAGATCTACTAGCGGGGGGGGTACCCTACGAGCAGTACTTC.

The table lists this clonotype with many counts. CDR3 loop: CASRHTIRGGHEQFF. The CDR3 bases are TGTGCCAGCAGGCATACGATCCGGGGGGGCCATGAGCAGTTCTTC. The chain combines TRBV28 with TRBJ2-1; 8 bases are shared with TRBD2. J was trimmed by 8 bases and V by 6 bases; bases with no gene match: 12. Germline CDR1 reads MDHEN; CDR2 reads SYDVKM. The CDR3 is 15 amino acids.

This clonotype was seen a handful of times. The chain couples TRBV5-4 to TRBJ2-1; TRBD2 agrees at 11 bases. The CDR3 has 14 amino acids. Germline values: CDR1 SGHNT, CDR2 YYREEE (reference sequence). J gave up 5 bases and V 6 bases, and 4 bases lay outside the gene matches. The chain's CDR3 is CASMGTSGNNEQFF. CDR3 bases: TGTGCCAGCATGGGGACTAGCGGTAACAATGAGCAGTTCTTC.

This clonotype showed up many times. The chain has TRBV7-8 and TRBJ1-4; 7 bases match TRBD1. The CDR3 covers 15 residues. CDR1 is SGHVS and CDR2 is FQNEAQ in the germline V gene. The junction had 1 base not matched to a gene; V was cut back by 2 bases and J by 1 base. CDR3 bases: TGTGCCAGCAGCTTAAACAGGGGAACTAATGAAAAACTGTTTTTT. This sequence encodes CASSLNRGTNEKLFF.

This clonotype occurred a few times. The rearrangement uses TRBV18 and TRBJ2-2; weak D call: TRBD1 (6 bases). The V gene's germline CDR1 is KGHSH and CDR2 LQKENI. Trimming shortened V by 2 bases and J by 2 bases, and 12 bases separated the two germline ends. This CDR3 is built from 16 residues. CDR3 in amino acids: CASSPRGQSNTGELFF. The CDR3 DNA follows: TGTGCCAGCTCACCAAGAGGACAGTCCAACACCGGGGAGCTGTTTTTT. Full variable domain (rest looked up from reference TRBV18 and TRBJ2-2): NAGVMQNPRHLVRRRGQEARLRCSPMKGHSHVYWYRQLPEEGLKFMVYLQKENIIDESGMPKERFSAEFPKEGPSILRIQQVVRGDSAAYFCASSPRGQSNTGELFFGEGSRLTVL.

This clonotype was found many times. The chain has TRBV7-2 and TRBJ2-6, with D maybe TRBD2 (6 bases). Germline V CDR1 and CDR2: SGHTA, FQGNSA. There are 17 residues in the CDR3. Deletions cut 5 bases from V and 4 bases from J, with 18 bases between. CDR3 residues: CASSRQGLQTGANVLTF. The CDR3 coding sequence is TGTGCCAGCAGCCGACAAGGACTACAAACCGGGGCCAACGTCCTGACTTTC.

This clonotype was detected a few times. This rearrangement joins TRBV12-3 or TRBV12-4 to TRBJ1-1, with D tentatively TRBD1 (6 bases). V lost 6 bases and J lost 3, with 14 bases in between. The CDR3 is made up of 14 amino acids. The CDR3 DNA is TGTGCCAGCAGCCCCCAGGGGTATGACACTGAAGCTTTCTTT. Translating it yields CASSPQGYDTEAFF.

As for this clonotype: Possible read error: a much larger clone is one base away. The chain recombines TRBV4-1 with TRBJ1-1; D call uncertain. This CDR3 is 15 amino acids long. Germline V lookup: CDR1 MGHRA, CDR2 YSYEKL. Trimming took 0 bases from V and 1 from J, leaving 9 bases between them. In DNA form, the CDR3 reads TGCGCCAGCAGCCAAGATCCCCCCCAGAACACTGAAGCTTTCTTT. Translation gives CASSQDPPQNTEAFF.

This clonotype was picked up many times. The junction departs from the called germline gene at one end, perhaps through a read error. The rearrangement joins TRBV29-1 to TRBJ2-3, with D possibly being TRBD1 (6 bases). The CDR3 length is 14 residues. Germline CDR1 SQVTM, CDR2 ANQGSEA. CDR3 nucleotide sequence: TGCAGCGTTCAAGACAGGTTAGGCACAGATACGCAGTATTTT. Translating it yields CSVQDRLGTDTQYF.

This clonotype was recorded a few times. The gene calls are TRBV20-1 and TRBJ1-2; weak D call: TRBD1 (6 bases). Trimming took 1 base from V and 3 from J, leaving 9 bases between them. The CDR3 totals 13 residues. CDR1 and CDR2 from the germline V gene are DFQATT and SNEGSKA (reference sequence). The CDR3 here is CSARVNRDYGYTF. The CDR3 bases are TGCAGTGCTAGAGTTAACAGGGACTATGGCTACACCTTC.

The chain has TRBV6-6 and TRBJ2-1; maybe TRBD2 (7 bases). Looked up from germline, CDR1 is MNHNY and CDR2 is SVGAGI (reference sequence). This CDR3 has 12 residues. V shed 11 bases and J shed 7 bases, with 15 bases lying between them. CDR3 sequence (DNA): TGTGCCGCGGAGGGGGGGTGGAATGAGCAGTTCTTC. Its protein is CAAEGGWNEQFF.

About this clonotype: The junction departs from the called germline gene at one end, perhaps through a read error. V and J are TRBV15 and TRBJ1-1; D is uncertain. Germline values: CDR1 LNHNV, CDR2 YYDKDF (reference sequence). This CDR3 spans 13 amino acids. CDR3 DNA: TGTGCCACCGGCAGAGAGTGGGGAACTGAAGCTTTCTTT. It translates to CATGREWGTEAFF.

This rearrangement joins TRBV6-2 or TRBV6-3 to TRBJ2-6, with 7 nucleotides matching TRBD1. V shed 4 bases, J shed 0 bases, and the junction held 9 bases outside the gene matches. The CDR3 totals 18 residues. CDR1 MNHEY and CDR2 SVGEGT come from the germline V gene. The CDR3 here is CASSSTTGRSSGANVLTF. The CDR3 nucleotides read TGTGCCAGCAGTTCGACGACAGGGAGAAGCTCTGGGGCCAACGTCCTGACTTTC.

The rearrangement uses TRBV9 and TRBJ2-3; no firm D call. Germline CDR1 SGDLS, CDR2 YYNGEE. The CDR3 is made up of 13 amino acids. V was shortened by 2 bases and J by 4 bases, with 8 bases between the two germline ends. This chain's CDR3 is CASSVVGPDTQYF. The CDR3 nucleotides are TGTGCCAGCAGCGTGGTGGGTCCAGATACGCAGTATTTT. Full variable domain (rest looked up from reference TRBV9 and TRBJ2-3): DSGVTQTPKHLITATGQRVTLRCSPRSGDLSVYWYQQSLDQGLQFLIQYYNGEERAKGNILERFSAQQFPDLHSELNLSSLELGDSALYFCASSVVGPDTQYFGPGTRLTVL.

This clonotype has a count of ten or more. This sequence joins TRBV13 and TRBJ2-5; D tentatively reads TRBD1 or TRBD2 (5 bases each). Trimming took 5 bases from V and 2 from J, leaving 15 bases between them. The V gene's germline CDR1 is PRHDT and CDR2 FYEKMQ (reference sequence). This CDR3 is 15 amino acids long. CDR3 sequence reads: CASSAGLGRQETQYF. The CDR3 bases are TGTGCCAGCAGCGCAGGTCTGGGACGGCAAGAGACCCAGTACTTC.

This clonotype was recorded a few times. This sequence joins TRBV27 and TRBJ2-7, with TRBD1 identical over 7 bases. Trimming removed 3 bases from V and 0 bases from J; junction bases left unmatched: 5. Germline CDR1 reads MNHEY; CDR2 reads SMNVEV (reference sequence). This CDR3 region has 15 residues. CDR3 protein: CASSFQGQSSYEQYF. CDR3 nucleotide sequence: TGTGCCAGCAGTTTTCAGGGACAGAGCTCCTACGAGCAGTACTTC.

The rearrangement uses TRBV2 and TRBJ2-6; 8 bases agree with TRBD1. This CDR3 contains 16 residues. CDR1 is SNHLY and CDR2 is FYNNEI in the germline V gene. V lost 6 bases and J lost 0; bases outside the gene matches: 4. The CDR3 loop reads CASRDRGPSGANVLTF. CDR3 bases: TGTGCCAGCAGAGACAGGGGCCCCTCTGGGGCCAACGTCCTGACTTTC. Full variable domain (remainder filled in from reference TRBV2 and TRBJ2-6): EPEVTQTPSHQVTQMGQEVILRCVPISNHLYFYWYRQILGQKVEFLVSFYNNEISEKSEIFDDQFSVERPDGSNFTLKIRSTKLEDSAMYFCASRDRGPSGANVLTFGAGSRLTVL.

This clonotype has a count of ten or more. V is TRBV11-2 and J is TRBJ2-3; 9 bases align to TRBD1. V trimming: 5 bases; J trimming: 2 bases; junction bases outside the gene matches: 14. The V gene's germline CDR1 is SGHAT and CDR2 FQNNGV. This CDR3 contains 18 residues. The CDR3 nucleotides read TGTGCCAGCAGCCTAACGATCGGGACAGGGTATCTCACAGATACGCAGTATTTT. This codes for CASSLTIGTGYLTDTQYF.

This sequence joins TRBV25-1 and TRBJ2-3; D not resolved. The CDR3 covers 16 residues. V shed 0 bases and J shed 3 bases, with 13 bases lying between them. Germline V CDR1 and CDR2: MGHDK, SYGVNS. CDR3 in amino acids: CASSEYWVDRTDTQYF. In DNA, the CDR3 is TGTGCCAGCAGTGAATATTGGGTGGATAGGACAGATACGCAGTATTTT.

V usage is TRBV7-2 and J usage is TRBJ1-4; D is uncertain. CDR3 length equals 15 residues. The germline V and J ends were trimmed by 2 bases and 0 bases, with 7 bases remaining between them. From germline, CDR1 is SGHTA and CDR2 FQGNSA. This CDR3 is CASSLSTTTNEKLFF. CDR3 nucleotides: TGTGCCAGCAGCTTAAGTACAACAACTAATGAAAAACTGTTTTTT.

This chain joins TRBV27 and TRBJ2-7; 9 positions agree with TRBD1. The germline V gene encodes CDR1 MNHEY and CDR2 SMNVEV (reference sequence). J gave up 4 bases and V 0 bases, and 4 bases lay outside the gene matches. The CDR3 loop spans 15 amino acids. The CDR3 DNA sequence: TGTGCCAGCAGTTTATCCGGGACAGGGCGGTACGAGCAGTACTTC. This translates into CASSLSGTGRYEQYF.

The chain links TRBV7-3 to TRBJ1-6, with D possibly matching TRBD1 (5 bases). V was clipped by 2 bases and J by 2 bases, with 10 bases between them. This CDR3 has 16 amino acids. Per germline, CDR1 SGHTA and CDR2 FQGTGA. The CDR3 bases are TGTGCCAGCAGCTTATCGGGGGTGGCCTATAATTCACCCCTCCACTTT. The encoded protein is CASSLSGVAYNSPLHF.

The chain combines TRBV20-1 with TRBJ1-2; D call uncertain. Germline-derived CDR1 and CDR2 are DFQATT and SNEGSKA (reference sequence). This CDR3 is built from 11 residues. The CDR3 loop is CRRDANYGYTF. CDR3 nucleotide sequence: TGCAGAAGGGATGCTAACTATGGCTACACCTTC.

This clonotype was observed at least ten times. The chain uses TRBV7-2 and TRBJ2-5; TRBD1 aligns across 7 bases. V lost 4 bases to trimming and J lost 0 bases; unmatched junction nucleotides: 2. The germline V gene encodes CDR1 SGHTA and CDR2 FQGNSA. The CDR3 is made up of 14 amino acids. In nucleotides, the CDR3 is TGTGCCAGCAGCTCTGACAGGGACCAAGAGACCCAGTACTTC. It encodes CASSSDRDQETQYF.

Only a few counts were recorded for this clonotype. J is TRBJ2-3 and V is TRBV12-3 or TRBV12-4, with TRBD2 matching over 9 bases. The CDR3 contains 17 residues. Unmatched junction bases numbered 11, after V lost 6 bases and J lost 1 base. The CDR3 loop reads CASRASSQRGGTDTQYF. The CDR3 DNA follows: TGTGCCAGCAGGGCTAGCTCGCAGCGGGGGGGCACAGATACGCAGTATTTT.

V gene TRBV24-1 combines with J gene TRBJ1-1; TRBD1 is a possible D gene (5 bases). Per the germline V gene, CDR1 is KGHDR and CDR2 is SFDVKD. The CDR3 loop spans 14 amino acids. V was pared by 5 bases and J by 2 bases, with 11 bases between. The CDR3 nucleotides are TGTGCCACCAGTGTAGGAGGACACAACACTGAAGCTTTCTTT. It yields the protein CATSVGGHNTEAFF.

In this sample, this clonotype turned up a few times. V and J are TRBV12-3 or TRBV12-4 and TRBJ1-1, with a tentative D call TRBD1 (5 bases). Trimming removed 5 bases at V and 4 bases at J, with 11 bases between. There are 13 residues in the CDR3. CDR3 nucleotide sequence: TGTGCCAGCAGTCCGCAGGGATTCACTGAAGCTTTCTTT. It is translated as CASSPQGFTEAFF.

The CDR3 loop is CASSLGGRAPLHF. The CDR3 region has the DNA TGTGCCAGCAGTTTGGGGGGTCGGGCACCCCTCCACTTT. This chain uses TRBV12-3 or TRBV12-4 with TRBJ1-6; perhaps TRBD1 as D (5 bases). The CDR3 has 13 amino acids. V lost 3 bases to trimming and J lost 11 bases, with 11 bases between them.

This clonotype was seen many times. The rearrangement uses TRBV28 and TRBJ1-5, with TRBD1 matching 7 bases. CDR3 size: 16 residues. Germline loops: CDR1 MDHEN, CDR2 SYDVKM. V was clipped by 5 bases and J by 2 bases; unmatched bases: 9. CDR3 sequence: CASSPYTGAGNQPQHF. The CDR3 region has the DNA TGTGCCAGCAGTCCGTACACAGGGGCCGGCAATCAGCCCCAGCATTTT.

Turning to this clonotype: The limits of the CDR3 on the DNA are not certain, so only TCRdb's listed CDR3 is given. This chain uses TRBV5-1 with TRBJ2-4; TRBD1 reflects the table's D call only, with no check against the DNA. CDR1 SGHRS and CDR2 YFSETQ come from the germline V gene. The CDR3 length is 13 residues, termini included. CDR3 loop: CASSSLDKSVQYF.

The chain has TRBV9 and TRBJ1-2, with D perhaps matching TRBD1 (5 bases). Germline V gives CDR1 SGDLS, CDR2 YYNGEE. The length of the CDR3 is 14 residues. V gave up 0 bases and J gave up 3 bases, with 9 bases separating them. CDR3 sequence reads: CASSVGGGDYGYTF. CDR3 nucleotides: TGTGCCAGCAGCGTAGGTGGGGGAGACTATGGCTACACCTTC. Looking up the rest from reference TRBV9 and TRBJ1-2 gives the full variable domain: DSGVTQTPKHLITATGQRVTLRCSPRSGDLSVYWYQQSLDQGLQFLIQYYNGEERAKGNILERFSAQQFPDLHSELNLSSLELGDSALYFCASSVGGGDYGYTFGSGTRLTVV.

This clonotype appeared many times. The chain recombines TRBV7-2 with TRBJ2-1; TRBD1 matches 7 bases. V gave up 5 bases and J gave up 3 bases; unmatched junction bases: 7. Per the germline V gene, CDR1 is SGHTA and CDR2 is FQGNSA. The CDR3 is 15 amino acids. CDR3 amino acids: CASSLDRQLYNEQFF. The CDR3 bases are TGTGCCAGCAGCCTGGACAGGCAACTCTACAATGAGCAGTTCTTC.